The source of this T cell receptor (beta chain) is a study of CD8+ T cells in alopecia areata. Documented treatment: oral pan-JAK inhibitor, 5-10 mg twice daily. Losses at the gene ends were 3 bases for V and 7 bases for J; bases not matched to a gene: 22. Per germline, CDR1 MGHRA and CDR2 YSYEKL. The CDR3 is 19 amino acids. The sequencing template was cDNA reverse transcribed from extracted RNA. Profiled with immunoSEQ multiplex PCR; TCRdb holds only in-frame clones, not every one. The top ten hold 0.48% of the sample, which has 200,000 to 250,000 clones, around two fifths seen once. A few counts support this clone.

This chain links TRBV4-1 with TRBJ1-2; TRBD1 agrees at 8 bases. The source is a human donor with alopecia areata. The sequenced sample was CD4+ T cells sorted from blood, obtained between weeks 30 and 35, from a patient treated with tofacitinib. CDR3 sequence reads: CASSHPGQGRSQGERGYTF. The DNA of the CDR3 is TGCGCCAGCAGCCACCCTGGACAGGGTCGAAGCCAGGGAGAGCGTGGCTACACCTTC.